This T cell receptor (beta chain) originates from a study of identical twins. A word on this clonotype: The antigen is unknown.

Every donor was a healthy Caucasian. The CDR3 loop spans 13 amino acids. After removal of 5 bases from V and 5 bases from J, the junction contained 3 bases not matched to a gene. Germline values: CDR1 LNHDA, CDR2 SQIVND (reference sequence). The cDNA had a unique molecular identifier and a template-switch universal primer site. TCRdb ran MiXCR on the 5' RACE reads and lists one entry per CDR3 protein. The data hold some 560,000 distinct CDR3 sequences, with over 8.5% observed a single time. General observations from the study: Reduced insertions were recorded for abundant cord blood beta clonotypes, with no such pattern in memory repertoires.

A further study also used this sample, focusing on yellow fever vaccine responses in identical twins. As reported in that work: Twins' vaccine T cell responses reportedly seemed partly convergent and partly personalized.

Material for sequencing was PBMCs. This chain connects TRBV19 to TRBJ2-4, with 7 nucleotides matching TRBD1. The sequence was collected from a woman under 30 in good health. The CDR3 reads CASSDRAQNIQYF. CDR3 coding DNA: TGTGCCAGTAGTGACAGGGCCCAAAACATTCAGTACTTC.